The 10 T cell receptor beta chains in this list originate from one sample, sequenced in a study of blood T cell repertoires in COVID-19. Profiling relied on immunoSEQ multiplex PCR, and the TCRdb table lists in-frame clones only, not all of them. The sample shows under 80,000 clones, roughly 80% of them seen only once. Sequenced material: peripheral blood. The receptors shown here come from a human donor in a cohort sampled during active COVID-19.

This clone was seen a few times. This chain joins TRBV11-2 and TRBJ1-3; 7 bases map to TRBD1. The CDR3 covers 17 residues. With V trimmed by 5 bases and J by 0 bases, 10 bases remained unmatched. In germline, CDR1 is SGHAT, CDR2 FQNNGV. The CDR3 region has the DNA TGTGCCAGCAGCCCGGGGGACAGACATAGCTCTGGAAACACCATATATTTT. Protein sequence: CASSPGDRHSSGNTIYF.

The chain couples TRBV30 to TRBJ1-1; D is unresolved. CDR1 is GTSNPN, CDR2 SVGIG, per germline (reference sequence). V was shortened by 4 bases and J by 4 bases, with 13 bases between the two germline ends. The CDR3 spans 13 residues. CDR3 region: CAWTAVAGTEAFF. The CDR3 DNA is TGTGCCTGGACGGCGGTAGCGGGCACTGAAGCTTTCTTT.

This chain joins TRBV7-9 and TRBJ1-5; D possibly corresponds to TRBD1 (5 bases). This CDR3 spans 13 amino acids. Germline loops: CDR1 SEHNR, CDR2 FQNEAQ (reference sequence). V shed 5 bases and J shed 5 bases, with 10 bases lying between them. The CDR3: CASSPRGDQPQHF. CDR3 in DNA: TGTGCCAGCAGCCCGCGGGGCGATCAGCCCCAGCATTTT.

The J gene is TRBJ2-1, the V gene TRBV24-1; no clear D gene. Germline CDR1 reads KGHDR; CDR2 reads SFDVKD. V was clipped by 5 bases and J by 8 bases, with 18 bases between them. This CDR3 has 15 residues. The CDR3 is CATSGSLSLGDEQFF. CDR3 nucleotide sequence: TGTGCCACCAGTGGGTCTCTGTCTTTGGGCGATGAGCAGTTCTTC.

V and J are TRBV11-1 and TRBJ2-7, with 8 bases that match TRBD1. Germline loops: CDR1 SGHAT, CDR2 FQDESV (reference sequence). CDR3 size: 15 residues. The trim removed 5 bases at V and 3 bases at J, leaving 9 bases unmatched. The CDR3 nucleotides are TGTGCCAGCAGCCGTGGACAGGGCAAGGGCTACGAGCAGTACTTC. It translates to CASSRGQGKGYEQYF.

V and J are TRBV5-1 and TRBJ2-1, with 7 positions matching TRBD1. The V gene's germline CDR1 is SGHRS and CDR2 YFSETQ. The CDR3 consists of 14 residues. With 0 bases clipped from V and 12 bases from J, the junction kept 9 bases outside the gene matches. The CDR3 DNA reads TGCGCCAGCAGCTTGGACACCGGACAGGTCCCGCAGTTCTTC. Its translation is CASSLDTGQVPQFF.

The chain has TRBV6-2 or TRBV6-3 and TRBJ2-5; tentatively, D is TRBD1 (6 bases). This CDR3 comprises 15 residues. V was clipped by 4 bases and J by 5 bases, with 17 bases between them. Germline V CDR1 and CDR2: MNHEY, SVGEGT. The DNA for the CDR3 is TGTGCCAGCAGTTCCCTCACAGGGATTAGGGAGACCCAGTACTTC. It yields the protein CASSSLTGIRETQYF.

The chain combines TRBV6-5 with TRBJ2-7; D is perhaps TRBD2 (7 bases). The CDR3 has 15 residues. Germline values: CDR1 MNHEY, CDR2 SVGAGI. Trimming left V 0 bases short and J 2 bases short, with 11 bases between. CDR3 coding DNA: TGTGCCAGCAGTTACTCATGGGGGGGCGCCTACGAGCAGTACTTC. It codes for CASSYSWGGAYEQYF.

The chain links TRBV5-5 to TRBJ1-5; TRBD1 matches at 8 bases. The CDR3 contains 15 residues. The V gene's germline CDR1 is SGHKS and CDR2 YYEKEE (reference sequence). The V gene end was trimmed by 5 bases and the J gene end by 6 bases; junction bases not matched to a gene: 10. The CDR3 DNA is TGTGCCAGCAGACCAGGACAGGGAGAGAGTCAGCCCCAGCATTTT. This sequence encodes CASRPGQGESQPQHF.

The chain recombines TRBV30 with TRBJ2-7, with TRBD1 identical over 9 bases. Germline assignment: CDR1 GTSNPN and CDR2 SVGIG (reference sequence). After removal of 3 bases from V and 3 bases from J, the junction contained 6 bases not matched to a gene. The length of the CDR3 is 14 residues. The DNA of the CDR3 is TGTGCCTGGAGCGAGGACAGGGGAAACTACGAGCAGTACTTC. Translating it yields CAWSEDRGNYEQYF.